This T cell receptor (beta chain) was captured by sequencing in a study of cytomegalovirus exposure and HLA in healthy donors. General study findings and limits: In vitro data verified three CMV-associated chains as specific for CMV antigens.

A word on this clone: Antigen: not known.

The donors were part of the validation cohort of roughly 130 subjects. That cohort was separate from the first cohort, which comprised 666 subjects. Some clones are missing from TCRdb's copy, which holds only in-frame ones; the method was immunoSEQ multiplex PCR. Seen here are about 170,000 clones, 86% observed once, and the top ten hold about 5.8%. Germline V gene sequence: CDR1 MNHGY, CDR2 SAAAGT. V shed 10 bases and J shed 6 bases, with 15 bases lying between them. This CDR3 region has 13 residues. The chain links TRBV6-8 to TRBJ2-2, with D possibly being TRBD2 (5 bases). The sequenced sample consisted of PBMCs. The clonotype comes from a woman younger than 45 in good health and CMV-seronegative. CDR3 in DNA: TGTGCCATCCCCCTAGCAGCCGCCGGGGAGCTGTTTTTT. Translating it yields CAIPLAAAGELFF.